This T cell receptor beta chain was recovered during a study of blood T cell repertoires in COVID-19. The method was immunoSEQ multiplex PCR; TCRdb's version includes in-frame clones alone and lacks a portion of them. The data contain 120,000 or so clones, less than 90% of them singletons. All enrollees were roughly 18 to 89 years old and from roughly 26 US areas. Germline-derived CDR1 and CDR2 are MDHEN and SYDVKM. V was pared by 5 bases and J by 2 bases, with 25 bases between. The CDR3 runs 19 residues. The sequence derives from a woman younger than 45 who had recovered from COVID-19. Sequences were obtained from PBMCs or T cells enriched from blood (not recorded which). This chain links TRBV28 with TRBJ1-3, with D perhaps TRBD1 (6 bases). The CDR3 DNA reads TGTGCCAGCAGTCCAAGGGGGTTCAGGAATCAAGCTCCTGGAAACACCATATATTTT. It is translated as CASSPRGFRNQAPGNTIYF.